This T cell receptor beta chain was documented in a study of blood T cells in healthy people across ages. The study, taken as a whole, reports: In older individuals, TCR beta diversity per million T cells was lower, falling roughly linearly with age.

The table lists this clonotype with a few counts. What it recognizes is unknown. Per the germline V gene, CDR1 is SQVTM and CDR2 is ANQGSEA. The CDR3 is made up of 14 amino acids. V was pared by 2 bases and J by 1 base, with 10 bases between. Primed by a sample-barcoded 5' primer and a J-beta primer mix, a second PCR proceeded for about 6 to 11 cycles. TCRdb reprocessed the 5' RACE reads with MiXCR, giving one entry per CDR3 protein. The sample consists of about 940,000 distinct CDR3 sequences, about 48% of them appearing once. The chain employs TRBV29-1 and TRBJ2-3, with a tentative D call TRBD1 (6 bases). This receptor was identified in a man aged 25-40 years in good health. The sample consisted of blood. CDR3 sequence: CSVERQDRTDTQYF. DNA for the CDR3: TGCAGCGTTGAAAGACAGGATCGCACAGATACGCAGTATTTT.